The rows below give T cell receptor beta chains drawn from one sample of a study of T-cell reconstitution after alpha-beta-depleted transplantation in children. MiXCR was run by TCRdb on the PCR reads, yielding one entry per CDR3 protein. The repertoire holds approximately 80,000 distinct CDR3 sequences, around an eighth seen once, with 25% to 35% in the top ten. This specimen was PBMCs, mostly from graft donor cells, taken 180 days after TCRalphabeta/CD19-depleted stem cell transplant. The source is a male patient between 2 and 9 years old who had a stem cell transplant for acute lymphoblastic leukemia, so the T cells may come from the graft donor. The CDR3 runs from the conserved cysteine through the conserved F or W. Fields, in order: J gene, D gene, clone size, V gene, CDR3 DNA, CDR3 protein. The D gene is left open where the match is weak. Not all rows give a size; the values are once, few, many and, for expanded clones, a class.

>TRBJ1-5|.|.|TRBV10-3
TGTGCCATCAGTGAGTCCGGCAGGCGGTATAGCAATCAGCCCCAGCATTTT
CAISESGRRYSNQPQHF
>TRBJ2-5|.|few|TRBV20-1
TGCAGTGCTAGTAGAAGCCTGTACCAAGAGACCCAGTACTTC
CSASRSLYQETQYF
>TRBJ2-7|.|few|TRBV20-1
TGCAGTGCTAGTCAGTCAGGCAACGAGCAGTACTTC
CSASQSGNEQYF
>TRBJ1-2|.|medium-sized|TRBV25-1
TGTGCCAGCAGTGAGATAACCGGACATAACTATGGCTACACCTTC
CASSEITGHNYGYTF
>TRBJ1-2|.|few|TRBV20-1
TGCAGTGCAGAGGGACCTTTATATGGCTACACCTTC
CSAEGPLYGYTF
>TRBJ2-7|TRBD2|few|TRBV20-1
TGCAGTGCTAGAGGAACTAGCGGGAGATCCTACGAGCAGTACTTC
CSARGTSGRSYEQYF
>TRBJ2-4|TRBD1|.|TRBV10-2
TGCGCCAGCAGTGGGCAGGGGGAGAATGGGGAAGGAAACATTCAGTACTTC
CASSGQGENGEGNIQYF
>TRBJ1-2|TRBD1|few|TRBV7-2
TGTGCCAGCAGCTTGCAGGGGGCAGGATATGGCTACACCTTC
CASSLQGAGYGYTF
>TRBJ2-4|.|few|TRBV18
TGTGCCAGCTCACCACCGATGCAAGCCAAAAACATTCAGTACTTC
CASSPPMQAKNIQYF
>TRBJ2-5|.|few|TRBV7-6
TGTGCCAGCAGCTTAGTCGCCCCGGAGACCCAGTACTTC
CASSLVAPETQYF
>TRBJ2-1|.|many|TRBV11-2
TGTGCCAGCAGTCCCATCCAGTGGGGTTCCTACAATGAGCAGTTCTTC
CASSPIQWGSYNEQFF
>TRBJ2-7|TRBD1|.|TRBV7-6
TGTGCCAGCAGCCTAAGGACAGGGGATTCCTACGAGCAGTACTTC
CASSLRTGDSYEQYF
>TRBJ1-4|TRBD1|.|TRBV27
TGTGCCAGCAGTATACACAGGGGTTTAAATGAAAAACTGTTTTTT
CASSIHRGLNEKLFF
>TRBJ2-1|.|many|TRBV7-8
TGTGCCAGCAGCTTTCTTCAGGGCTCCTACAATGAGCAGTTCTTC
CASSFLQGSYNEQFF
>TRBJ2-5|TRBD1|few|TRBV9
TGTGCCAGCAGCCCTTCGATTAAGGGACAGGGAACCCAGTACTTC
CASSPSIKGQGTQYF
>TRBJ1-1|TRBD1|few|TRBV27
TGTGCCAGCAGTTTAATGGGGACAGTGAACACTGAAGCTTTCTTT
CASSLMGTVNTEAFF
>TRBJ1-2|TRBD1|.|TRBV5-6
TGTGCCAGCAGCTTGGGAAGGACAGGGGTTAACTATGGCTACACCTTC
CASSLGRTGVNYGYTF
>TRBJ1-2|TRBD1|few|TRBV20-1
TGCAGTGCTAGAGATTTGGGACAGGGTGGCTACACCTTC
CSARDLGQGGYTF
>TRBJ1-2|.|.|TRBV6-5
TGTGCCAGCAGTTACGGGGGCGGGGCGGACTATGGCTACACCTTC
CASSYGGGADYGYTF
>TRBJ2-4|.|few|TRBV28
TGTGCCAGCAGGAAATGGCTATCCTTAGCCAAAAACATTCAGTACTTC
CASRKWLSLAKNIQYF
>TRBJ1-2|.|many|TRBV13
TGTGCCAGCAGCTTAGGGCTCTATGGCTACACCTTC
CASSLGLYGYTF
>TRBJ1-3|.|.|TRBV6-1
TGTGCCACGGCGGCTGGGGTTTCTGGAAACACCATATATTTT
CATAAGVSGNTIYF
>TRBJ2-7|.|few|TRBV11-2
TGTGCCAGCAGCTTAAATTGGAGCGACGAGCAGTACTTC
CASSLNWSDEQYF
>TRBJ1-2|.|many|TRBV10-3
TGTGCCATCAGGACAAGCCGGGATACTAACTATGGCTACACCTTC
CAIRTSRDTNYGYTF
>TRBJ2-7|.|few|TRBV5-1
TGCGCCAGCAGCTTGGAGGGACCCTCCTACGAGCAGTACTTC
CASSLEGPSYEQYF
>TRBJ1-2|TRBD1|few|TRBV12-3/TRBV12-4
TGTGCCAGCAGTCGTCCGGGACAGGCGAACTATGGCTACACCTTC
CASSRPGQANYGYTF
>TRBJ2-5|.|few|TRBV7-6
TGTGCCAGCAGCTATCAGGGGACCCAGTACTTC
CASSYQGTQYF
>TRBJ1-6|TRBD1|few|TRBV5-1
TGCGCCAGCAGTCTGAGGGACAGGGGTCGATCACCCCTCCACTTT
CASSLRDRGRSPLHF
>TRBJ2-3|.|many|TRBV7-6
TGTGAAATACCACCGTCGGAACTGGAGCTGGGCACAGATACGCAGTATTTT
CEIPPSELELGTDTQYF
>TRBJ1-6|.|few|TRBV6-1
TGTGCCAGCACCTCGGTCGGGGAGTCGAGTTCACCCCTCCACTTT
CASTSVGESSSPLHF
>TRBJ1-1|.|many|TRBV29-1
TGCAGCGGGGGAGGGGGAACTGAAGCTTTCTTT
CSGGGGTEAFF
>TRBJ1-2|.|many|TRBV18
TGTGCCAGCTCACCACACCCCGCGACAGTCTATGGCTACACCTTC
CASSPHPATVYGYTF
>TRBJ1-2|TRBD1|few|TRBV7-9
TGTGCCAGCACCTCTCCGGACAGGGCCTATGGCTACACCTTC
CASTSPDRAYGYTF